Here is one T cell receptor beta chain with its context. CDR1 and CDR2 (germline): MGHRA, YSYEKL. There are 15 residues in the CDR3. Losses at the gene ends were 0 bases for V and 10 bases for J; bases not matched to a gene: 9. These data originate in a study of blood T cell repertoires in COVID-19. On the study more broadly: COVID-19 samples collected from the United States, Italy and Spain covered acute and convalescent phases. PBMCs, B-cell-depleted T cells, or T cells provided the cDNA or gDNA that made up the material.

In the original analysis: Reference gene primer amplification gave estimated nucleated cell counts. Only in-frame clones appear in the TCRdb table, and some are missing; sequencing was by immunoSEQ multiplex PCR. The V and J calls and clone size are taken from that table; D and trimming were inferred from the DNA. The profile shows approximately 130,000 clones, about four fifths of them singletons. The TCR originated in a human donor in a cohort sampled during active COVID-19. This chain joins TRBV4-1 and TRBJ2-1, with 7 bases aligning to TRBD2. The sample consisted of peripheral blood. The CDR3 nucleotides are TGCGCCAGCAGCCAAGATGGGCCTTTGGGGGGGGAGCAGTTCTTC. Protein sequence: CASSQDGPLGGEQFF.